This entry lists 27 T cell receptor beta chains sequenced from one sample in a study of sequential checkpoint blockade in melanoma. Documented treatment: randomized to nivolumab then ipilimumab (arm A) or the reverse (arm B). Method: immunoSEQ multiplex PCR; TCRdb's copy keeps in-frame clones and lacks some. This table has over 25,000 clones, 77% appearing once. The sequencing here drew on CD8+ T cells sorted from blood (inferred from file names), taken from a patient given nivolumab and ipilimumab in sequence. These receptors all stem from a human donor with melanoma.

This chain joins TRBV19 and TRBJ1-1; D might be TRBD1 (5 bases). Germline CDR1 and CDR2: LNHDA and SQIVND (reference sequence). The V end was cut by 10 bases, the J end by 1 base, with 13 bases between. This CDR3 is built from 13 residues. In nucleotides, the CDR3 is TGTGCCACCATTGGGGGGTGGAACACTGAAGCTTTCTTT. Its protein product is CATIGGWNTEAFF.

This clone was detected a few times. The chain joins TRBV19 to TRBJ1-1; no reliable D call. Germline values: CDR1 LNHDA, CDR2 SQIVND (reference sequence). The CDR3 is 14 residues long. Trimming stripped 7 bases from V and 4 bases from J, with 16 bases between. This CDR3 reads CASTILGSATEAFF. In nucleotides, the CDR3 is TGTGCCAGTACCATATTGGGCTCGGCCACTGAAGCTTTCTTT.

This chain joins TRBV28 and TRBJ2-3; 15 positions match TRBD2. V lost 2 bases and J lost 0; bases outside the gene matches: 3. The CDR3 has 18 residues. CDR1 MDHEN and CDR2 SYDVKM come from the germline V gene. The CDR3 nucleotides are TGTGCCAGCAGTTTAGGGACTAGCGGGGGGATTAGCACAGATACGCAGTATTTT. Its translation: CASSLGTSGGISTDTQYF.

The chain recombines TRBV2 with TRBJ2-1; maybe TRBD2 (6 bases). Germline CDR1 reads SNHLY; CDR2 reads FYNNEI. The CDR3 runs 11 residues. V lost 8 bases and J lost 4, with 6 bases in between. CDR3 nucleotide sequence: TGTGCCAGCCGGGGGTACAATGAGCAGTTCTTC. The encoded protein is CASRGYNEQFF. The entire variable domain, with the rest obtained from reference TRBV2 and TRBJ2-1, is as follows: EPEVTQTPSHQVTQMGQEVILRCVPISNHLYFYWYRQILGQKVEFLVSFYNNEISEKSEIFDDQFSVERPDGSNFTLKIRSTKLEDSAMYFCASRGYNEQFFGPGTRLTVL.

This clone was seen only once. The genes are TRBV28 and TRBJ2-6; D perhaps matches TRBD1 (6 bases). Germline V gene data show CDR1 as MDHEN and CDR2 as SYDVKM. Trimming left V 2 bases short and J 2 bases short, with 19 bases between. The CDR3 consists of 19 residues. Here the CDR3 reads CASSLRPNAQGTGANVLTF. The CDR3 region has the DNA TGTGCCAGCAGTTTAAGACCCAACGCACAGGGAACTGGGGCCAACGTCCTGACTTTC.

The rearrangement joins TRBV7-8 to TRBJ2-3; D may be TRBD2 (5 bases). Germline V lookup: CDR1 SGHVS, CDR2 FQNEAQ. The CDR3 contains 18 residues. The ends were cut back, 4 bases at V and 2 bases at J, with 22 bases in the middle. CDR3 amino acids: CASSYNWGTSGPTDTQYF. CDR3 DNA: TGTGCCAGCAGCTACAACTGGGGTACCAGCGGCCCCACAGATACGCAGTATTTT.

In nucleotides, the CDR3 is TGTGCCAGCAGTGAATGGGACAGCACTATCTCTGGGGCCAACGTCCTGACTTTC. It yields the protein CASSEWDSTISGANVLTF. This sequence joins TRBV6-4 and TRBJ2-6; 7 nucleotides match TRBD1. After removal of 3 bases from V and 0 bases from J, the junction contained 8 bases not matched to a gene. The CDR3 extends over 18 amino acids. The germline CDR1 and CDR2 sequences are MRHNA and SNTAGT.

This clone has ten or more counts. This sequence joins TRBV5-1 and TRBJ2-1, with a possible D match to TRBD1 (6 bases). V lost 7 bases and J lost 8, with 19 bases in between. The CDR3 is made up of 14 amino acids. From germline, CDR1 is SGHRS and CDR2 YFSETQ. The CDR3 DNA is TGCGCCAGCGCCCCTGAACAGGGTGGCCATGAGCAGTTCTTC. Its translation is CASAPEQGGHEQFF.

V is TRBV19 and J is TRBJ2-4; possibly TRBD1 for D (5 bases). The CDR3 extends over 18 amino acids. Germline V lookup: CDR1 LNHDA, CDR2 SQIVND (reference sequence). V was clipped by 0 bases and J by 0 bases, with 15 bases between them. CDR3 coding DNA: TGTGCCAGTAGTATAGATAACACAGGACGGAAAGCCAAAAACATTCAGTACTTC. Translation gives CASSIDNTGRKAKNIQYF.

This clone was observed once. The chain uses TRBV7-9 and TRBJ1-5; possible D gene TRBD1, 6 bases. The CDR3 runs to 13 residues. The V gene's germline CDR1 is SEHNR and CDR2 FQNEAQ (reference sequence). V shed 5 bases and J shed 13 bases, with 18 bases lying between them. The CDR3 spells CASSRPDRPDQHF. DNA of the CDR3: TGTGCCAGCAGCCGGCCGGACAGACCCGATCAGCATTTT.

The gene calls are TRBV27 and TRBJ1-2, with D uncertain. Germline loops: CDR1 MNHEY, CDR2 SMNVEV (reference sequence). V shed 2 bases and J shed 5 bases, with 21 bases lying between them. This CDR3 is built from 17 residues. The CDR3 loop is CASSLQASSMVLYGYTF. The CDR3 DNA reads TGTGCCAGCAGTTTACAGGCTTCTTCTATGGTTCTGTATGGCTACACCTTC.

This clone was detected only a few times. The chain is built from TRBV7-9 and TRBJ2-2; TRBD1 agrees at 9 bases. Germline values: CDR1 SEHNR, CDR2 FQNEAQ (reference sequence). The CDR3 has 15 amino acids. The V and J ends lost 3 bases and 5 bases, in that order; junction bases with no gene match: 4. The CDR3 nucleotides read TGTGCCAGCAGCTTCACAGGGGGCCTGACCGGGGAGCTGTTTTTT. It codes for CASSFTGGLTGELFF.

The chain employs TRBV27 and TRBJ1-5; maybe TRBD1 (5 bases). V lost 2 bases and J 4 bases, leaving 9 bases between the germline ends. The CDR3 totals 14 residues. In germline, CDR1 is MNHEY, CDR2 SMNVEV (reference sequence). CDR3 sequence: CASSLQGPNQPQHF. As DNA, the CDR3 is TGTGCCAGCAGTTTACAGGGCCCTAATCAGCCCCAGCATTTT.

By frequency in the sample, this clone is medium-sized. J is TRBJ2-1 and V is TRBV6-1; 9 bases line up with TRBD1. CDR3 length: 18 residues. Per the germline V gene, CDR1 is MNHNS and CDR2 is SASEGT. Unmatched junction bases numbered 16, after V lost 4 bases and J lost 6 bases. CDR3 sequence reads: CASSAPSTGGPLRNEQFF. The CDR3 DNA reads TGTGCCAGCAGTGCACCTAGTACAGGGGGCCCACTACGCAATGAGCAGTTCTTC.

The chain's CDR3 is CSVEGTSGGVDTQYF. In DNA, the CDR3 is TGCAGCGTTGAGGGGACTAGCGGGGGGGTAGATACGCAGTATTTT. The V gene is TRBV29-1, the J gene TRBJ2-3; TRBD2 aligns across 16 bases. CDR3 length equals 15 residues. In germline, CDR1 is SQVTM, CDR2 ANQGSEA. The V gene end was trimmed by 3 bases and the J gene end by 5 bases; junction bases not matched to a gene: 2.

V and J are TRBV7-9 and TRBJ2-2, with D perhaps TRBD1 (6 bases). CDR1 SEHNR and CDR2 FQNEAQ come from the germline V gene (reference sequence). V was cut by 11 bases and J by 0 bases, with 10 bases left in between. CDR3 length: 13 amino acids. In DNA, the CDR3 is TGTGCCCCAGGGGCTTCGAACACCGGGGAGCTGTTTTTT. It is translated as CAPGASNTGELFF. Filled out from reference TRBV7-9 and TRBJ2-2, the complete variable domain reads DTGVSQNPRHKITKRGQNVTFRCDPISEHNRLYWYRQTLGQGPEFLTYFQNEAQLEKSRLLSDRFSAERPKGSFSTLEIQRTEQGDSAMYLCAPGASNTGELFFGEGSRLTVL.

The rearrangement joins TRBV7-9 to TRBJ2-7; the D gene is possibly TRBD2 (5 bases). V gave up 2 bases and J gave up 2 bases, with 10 bases separating them. The CDR3 runs 14 residues. CDR1 is SEHNR and CDR2 is FQNEAQ in the germline V gene (reference sequence). CDR3 in DNA: TGTGCCAGCAGCTTAACGCCGGGAACCTACGAGCAGTACTTC. This sequence encodes CASSLTPGTYEQYF.

The rearrangement uses TRBV13 and TRBJ2-7, with 7 bases fitting TRBD1. The V segment lost 5 bases and the J segment 3 bases; nucleotides outside the gene matches: 10. CDR3 length equals 15 residues. CDR1 is PRHDT and CDR2 is FYEKMQ in the germline V gene (reference sequence). The CDR3 loop is CASSPDTGQHYEQYF. CDR3 DNA sequence: TGTGCCAGCAGCCCAGACACGGGACAGCACTACGAGCAGTACTTC.

This sequence joins TRBV7-8 and TRBJ1-1; D is ambiguous. Between the trimmed V and J ends, which lost 7 bases and 1 base, there was a span of 13 bases. CDR1 SGHVS and CDR2 FQNEAQ come from the germline V gene. This CDR3 has 14 amino acids. The CDR3: CASTPYIGNTEAFF. The CDR3 nucleotides are TGTGCCAGCACCCCCTATATTGGGAACACTGAAGCTTTCTTT.

This chain links TRBV9 with TRBJ1-1; D remains unclear. The germline gives CDR1 SGDLS, CDR2 YYNGEE. V was pared by 0 bases and J by 1 base, with 7 bases between. This CDR3 has 14 amino acids. CDR3: CASSVGAGNTEAFF. CDR3 DNA: TGTGCCAGCAGCGTAGGGGCCGGGAACACTGAAGCTTTCTTT.

The rearrangement links TRBV30 to TRBJ1-1; TRBD1 matches 7 bases. CDR1 is GTSNPN, CDR2 SVGIG, per germline (reference sequence). V dropped 4 bases and J dropped 1; count of bases not matched to a gene: 3. The CDR3 loop spans 13 amino acids. The CDR3, as DNA: TGTGCCTGGAACACAGGGGCGAACACTGAAGCTTTCTTT. This encodes CAWNTGANTEAFF.

CDR3: CASSRQTGEETQYF. CDR3 sequence (DNA): TGCGCCAGCAGCCGGCAGACAGGTGAAGAGACCCAGTACTTC. J is TRBJ2-5 and V is TRBV4-1; maybe TRBD1 (6 bases). V was shortened by 4 bases and J by 3 bases, with 12 bases between the two germline ends. The CDR3 is 14 amino acids. Germline V gives CDR1 MGHRA, CDR2 YSYEKL.

This CDR3 is CASSVARTGELFF. For the CDR3, the DNA is TGTGCCAGCAGCGTAGCCAGGACCGGGGAGCTGTTTTTT. The chain carries TRBV9 and TRBJ2-2; D is undetermined. Looked up from germline, CDR1 is SGDLS and CDR2 is YYNGEE. V lost 0 bases and J lost 5, with 5 bases in between. CDR3 length equals 13 residues. Looking up the rest from reference TRBV9 and TRBJ2-2 gives the full variable domain: DSGVTQTPKHLITATGQRVTLRCSPRSGDLSVYWYQQSLDQGLQFLIQYYNGEERAKGNILERFSAQQFPDLHSELNLSSLELGDSALYFCASSVARTGELFFGEGSRLTVL.

Details on this clone: The junction does not match germline at one end; this may be a read error. The chain combines TRBV7-7 with TRBJ2-7; 11 bases agree with TRBD1. The CDR3 totals 16 residues. CDR1 is SSHAT, CDR2 FNYEAQ, per germline (reference sequence). CDR3 residues: CASSLAPDRGLREQYF. CDR3 in DNA: TGTGCTAGCAGCTTAGCCCCGGACAGGGGGCTTCGCGAGCAGTACTTC.

This clone was seen a handful of times. The rearrangement joins TRBV6-5 to TRBJ1-1, with D possibly being TRBD1 (6 bases). The CDR3 covers 13 residues. Trimming shortened V by 2 bases and J by 10 bases, and 14 bases separated the two germline ends. The germline gives CDR1 MNHEY, CDR2 SVGAGI. CDR3 sequence reads: CASSYGGGPAAFF. For the CDR3, the DNA is TGTGCCAGCAGTTACGGGGGGGGGCCGGCAGCTTTCTTT.

The chain links TRBV5-4 to TRBJ2-7, with 7 bases aligning to TRBD1. Per germline, CDR1 SGHNT and CDR2 YYREEE (reference sequence). This CDR3 is built from 14 residues. J was trimmed by 3 bases and V by 1 base; bases with no gene match: 4. CDR3 bases: TGTGCCAGCAGCTTGCGGGACAGCAACTACGAGCAGTACTTC. Translated, it gives CASSLRDSNYEQYF.

This clone was seen a single time. The chain recombines TRBV29-1 with TRBJ1-2; no clear D. The CDR3 consists of 13 residues. Germline CDR1 and CDR2: SQVTM and ANQGSEA. Trimming pared 6 bases from V and 7 bases from J, leaving 18 bases between. CDR3: CSVAGGGGIGYTF. CDR3 in DNA: TGCAGCGTAGCGGGAGGCGGAGGGATTGGCTACACCTTC.